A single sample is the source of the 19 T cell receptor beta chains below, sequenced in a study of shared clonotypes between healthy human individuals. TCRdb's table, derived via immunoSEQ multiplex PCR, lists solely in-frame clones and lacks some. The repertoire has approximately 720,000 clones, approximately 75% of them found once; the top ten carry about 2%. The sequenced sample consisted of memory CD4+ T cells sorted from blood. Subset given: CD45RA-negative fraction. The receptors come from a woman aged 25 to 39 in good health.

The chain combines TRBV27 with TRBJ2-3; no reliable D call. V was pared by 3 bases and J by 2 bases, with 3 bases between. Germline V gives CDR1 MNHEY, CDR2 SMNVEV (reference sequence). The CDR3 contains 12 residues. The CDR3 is CASSFITDTQYF. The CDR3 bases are TGTGCCAGCAGTTTCATCACAGATACGCAGTATTTT.

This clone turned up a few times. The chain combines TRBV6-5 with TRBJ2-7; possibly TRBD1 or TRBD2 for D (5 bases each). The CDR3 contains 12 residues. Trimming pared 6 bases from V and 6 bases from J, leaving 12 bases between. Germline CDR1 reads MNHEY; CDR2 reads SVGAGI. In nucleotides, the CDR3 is TGTGCCAGCAGCTCAATAGGGACCGAGCAGTACTTC. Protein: CASSSIGTEQYF.

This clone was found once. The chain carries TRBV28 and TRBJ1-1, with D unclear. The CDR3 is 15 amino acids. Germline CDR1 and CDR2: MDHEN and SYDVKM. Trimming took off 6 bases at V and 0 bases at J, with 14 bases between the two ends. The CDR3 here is CASRFAAGVNTEAFF. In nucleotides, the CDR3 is TGTGCCAGCAGGTTTGCAGCCGGAGTGAACACTGAAGCTTTCTTT. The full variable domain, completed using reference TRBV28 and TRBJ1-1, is DVKVTQSSRYLVKRTGEKVFLECVQDMDHENMFWYRQDPGLGLRLIYFSYDVKMKEKGDIPEGYSVSREKKERFSLILESASTNQTSMYLCASRFAAGVNTEAFFGQGTRLTVV.

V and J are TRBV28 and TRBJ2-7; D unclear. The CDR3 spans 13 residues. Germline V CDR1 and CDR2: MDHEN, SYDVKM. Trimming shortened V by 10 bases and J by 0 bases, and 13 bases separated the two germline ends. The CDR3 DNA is TGTGCCACTTGGGGTCGGGCCTCCTACGAGCAGTACTTC. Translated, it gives CATWGRASYEQYF.

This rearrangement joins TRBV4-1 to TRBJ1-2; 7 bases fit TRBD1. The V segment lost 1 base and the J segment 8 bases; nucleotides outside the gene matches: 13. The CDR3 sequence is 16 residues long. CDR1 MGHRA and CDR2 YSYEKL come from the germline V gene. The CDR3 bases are TGCGCCAGCAGCCAAGCTGATGGGACAGCCATAGGAGGCTACACCTTC. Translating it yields CASSQADGTAIGGYTF.

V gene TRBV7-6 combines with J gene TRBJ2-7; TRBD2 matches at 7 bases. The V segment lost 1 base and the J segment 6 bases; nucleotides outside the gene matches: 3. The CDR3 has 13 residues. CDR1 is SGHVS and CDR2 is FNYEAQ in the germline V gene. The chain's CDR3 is CASSLGTRTEQYF. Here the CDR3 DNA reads TGTGCCAGCAGCTTAGGGACTAGGACCGAGCAGTACTTC.

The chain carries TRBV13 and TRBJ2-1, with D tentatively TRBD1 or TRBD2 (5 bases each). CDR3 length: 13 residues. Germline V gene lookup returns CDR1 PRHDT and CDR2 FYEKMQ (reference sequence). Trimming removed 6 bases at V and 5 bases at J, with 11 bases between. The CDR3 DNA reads TGTGCCAGCAGTTCCGGGGCTCACAATGAGCAGTTCTTC. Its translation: CASSSGAHNEQFF.

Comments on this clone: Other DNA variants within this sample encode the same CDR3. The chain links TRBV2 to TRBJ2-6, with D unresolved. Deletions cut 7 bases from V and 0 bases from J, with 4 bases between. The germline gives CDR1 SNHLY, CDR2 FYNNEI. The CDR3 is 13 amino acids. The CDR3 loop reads CASTLSGANVLTF. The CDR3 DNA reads TGTGCCAGCACTCTCTCTGGGGCCAACGTCCTGACTTTC.

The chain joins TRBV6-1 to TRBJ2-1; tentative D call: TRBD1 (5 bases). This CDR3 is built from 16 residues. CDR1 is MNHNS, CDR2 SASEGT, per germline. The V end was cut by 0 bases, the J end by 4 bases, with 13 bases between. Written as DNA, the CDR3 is TGTGCCAGCAGTGAAGCTATAGGGGAACCTTACAATGAGCAGTTCTTC. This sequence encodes CASSEAIGEPYNEQFF.

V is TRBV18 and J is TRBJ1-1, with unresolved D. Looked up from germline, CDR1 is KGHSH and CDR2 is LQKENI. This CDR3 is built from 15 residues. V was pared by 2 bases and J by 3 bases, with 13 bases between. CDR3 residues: CASSPRELGDTEAFF. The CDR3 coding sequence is TGTGCCAGCTCACCAAGGGAGCTGGGCGACACTGAAGCTTTCTTT.

In DNA, the CDR3 is TGTGCCAGCAGCTTAGATTGGTTAGGGGAAGATACGCAGTATTTT. It encodes CASSLDWLGEDTQYF. The chain links TRBV7-8 to TRBJ2-3; perhaps TRBD1 as D (5 bases). CDR3 length: 15 residues. Between the trimmed V and J ends, which lost 1 base and 5 bases, there was a span of 13 bases. Germline V gene lookup returns CDR1 SGHVS and CDR2 FQNEAQ.

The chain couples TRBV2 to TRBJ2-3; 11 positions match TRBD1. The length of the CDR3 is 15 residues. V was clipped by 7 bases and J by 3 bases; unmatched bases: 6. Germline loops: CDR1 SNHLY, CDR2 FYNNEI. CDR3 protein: CASNADRGRTDTQYF. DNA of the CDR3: TGTGCCAGCAATGCGGACAGGGGGCGGACAGATACGCAGTATTTT.

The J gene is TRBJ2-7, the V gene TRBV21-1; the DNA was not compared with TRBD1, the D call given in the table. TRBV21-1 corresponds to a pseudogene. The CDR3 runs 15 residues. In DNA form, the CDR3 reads TGTGCCAGCAGCAAAGCGGGACAGGGCGCCTACGAGCAGTACTTC. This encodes CASSKAGQGAYEQYF.

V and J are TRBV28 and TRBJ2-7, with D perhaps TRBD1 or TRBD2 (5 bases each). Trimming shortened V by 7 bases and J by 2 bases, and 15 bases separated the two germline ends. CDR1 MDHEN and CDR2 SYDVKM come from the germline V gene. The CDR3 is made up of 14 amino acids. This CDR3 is CASTKAGTTYEQYF. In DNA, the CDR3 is TGTGCCAGCACCAAGGCCGGGACCACCTACGAGCAGTACTTC.

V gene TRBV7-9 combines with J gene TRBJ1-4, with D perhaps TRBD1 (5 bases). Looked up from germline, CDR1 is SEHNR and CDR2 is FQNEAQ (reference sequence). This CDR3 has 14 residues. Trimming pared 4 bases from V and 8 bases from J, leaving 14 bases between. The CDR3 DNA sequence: TGTGCCAGCAGCTGGGACGCCAGGGAAGAAAAACTGTTTTTT. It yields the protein CASSWDAREEKLFF.

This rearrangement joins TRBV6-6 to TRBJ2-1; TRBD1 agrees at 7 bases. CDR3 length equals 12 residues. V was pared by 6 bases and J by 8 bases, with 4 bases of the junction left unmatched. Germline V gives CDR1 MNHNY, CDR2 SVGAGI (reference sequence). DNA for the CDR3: TGTGCCAGCAGACGACAGGGTTATGAGCAGTTCTTC. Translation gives CASRRQGYEQFF.

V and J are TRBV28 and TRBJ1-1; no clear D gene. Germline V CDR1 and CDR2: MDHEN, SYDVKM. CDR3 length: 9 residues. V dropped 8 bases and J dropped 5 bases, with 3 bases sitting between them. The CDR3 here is CASGTEAFF. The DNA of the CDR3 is TGTGCCAGCGGGACTGAAGCTTTCTTT.

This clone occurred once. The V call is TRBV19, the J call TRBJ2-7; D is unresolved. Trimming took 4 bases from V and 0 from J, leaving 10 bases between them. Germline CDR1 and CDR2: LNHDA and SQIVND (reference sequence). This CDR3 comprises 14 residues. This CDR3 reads CASSSGRLSYEQYF. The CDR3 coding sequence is TGTGCCAGTAGTAGCGGTAGACTCTCCTACGAGCAGTACTTC.

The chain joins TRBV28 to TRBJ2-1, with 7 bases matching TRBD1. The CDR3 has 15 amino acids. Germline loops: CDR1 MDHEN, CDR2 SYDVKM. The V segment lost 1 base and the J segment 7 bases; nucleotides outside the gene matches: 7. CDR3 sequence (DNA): TGTGCCAGCAGTTTATACGACAGGGCGCGGAATGAGCAGTTCTTC. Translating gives CASSLYDRARNEQFF.